A single sample gave rise to the 5 T cell receptor beta chains below, sequenced in a study of cytomegalovirus exposure and HLA in healthy donors (TCRdb year 2017). Libraries were built with the immunoSEQ multiplex PCR assay. For the multiplex PCR, a mixture combining 60 forward primers for TCR Vbeta segments and 13 reverse primers for TCR Jbeta segments was used. TCRdb retrieved this table from immuneACCESS and kept in-frame rearrangements only. Not all clones are present; in checked studies, unresolved V genes account for under half, and no reason is known for the remainder. This sample lists fewer than 150,000 clones; 80% were detected once. Approximately 5.1% of the sample is in the top ten clones. Sequencing was done on a sample of PBMCs. These receptor sequences come from a male donor in good health and CMV-seronegative.

The rearrangement joins TRBV18 to TRBJ1-5, with 10 bases that match TRBD1. The CDR3 sequence is 15 residues long. The V and J ends lost 3 bases and 7 bases, in that order; junction bases with no gene match: 6. Germline V gene sequence: CDR1 KGHSH, CDR2 LQKENI. This chain's CDR3 is CASSPTTGGGQPQHF. CDR3 DNA sequence: TGTGCCAGCTCACCGACGACAGGGGGCGGCCAGCCCCAGCATTTT.

The J gene is TRBJ1-2, the V gene TRBV27, with TRBD1 identical over 9 bases. CDR3 length: 15 amino acids. The V segment lost 5 bases and the J segment 8 bases; nucleotides outside the gene matches: 12. From germline, CDR1 is MNHEY and CDR2 SMNVEV (reference sequence). For the CDR3, the DNA is TGTGCCAGCAGTGCGCAAGGACAGGGGACGAGGGGCTACACCTTC. It yields the protein CASSAQGQGTRGYTF.

The chain carries TRBV28 and TRBJ2-7; D is perhaps TRBD2 (7 bases). Germline CDR1 and CDR2: MDHEN and SYDVKM. V lost 7 bases, J lost 3 bases, and 13 bases lay in between. The length of the CDR3 is 13 residues. CDR3 residues: CASTKGGGYEQYF. The CDR3 DNA follows: TGTGCCAGCACCAAAGGGGGGGGCTACGAGCAGTACTTC.

The genes are TRBV2 and TRBJ1-2, with 9 nucleotides matching TRBD1. Germline V lookup: CDR1 SNHLY, CDR2 FYNNEI. Losses at the gene ends were 5 bases for V and 2 bases for J; bases not matched to a gene: 3. The CDR3 consists of 14 residues. The CDR3 region is CASSSGTGNYGYTF. Written as DNA, the CDR3 is TGTGCCAGCAGTTCCGGGACAGGGAACTATGGCTACACCTTC.

The J gene is TRBJ1-6, the V gene TRBV12-1. TRBV12-1 is shown as a pseudogene. The CDR3 is made up of 11 amino acids. In DNA form, the CDR3 reads TGTGCCAGGGCCCCCGAGGTGGCCCTCCACTTT. Translation: CARAPEVALHF.